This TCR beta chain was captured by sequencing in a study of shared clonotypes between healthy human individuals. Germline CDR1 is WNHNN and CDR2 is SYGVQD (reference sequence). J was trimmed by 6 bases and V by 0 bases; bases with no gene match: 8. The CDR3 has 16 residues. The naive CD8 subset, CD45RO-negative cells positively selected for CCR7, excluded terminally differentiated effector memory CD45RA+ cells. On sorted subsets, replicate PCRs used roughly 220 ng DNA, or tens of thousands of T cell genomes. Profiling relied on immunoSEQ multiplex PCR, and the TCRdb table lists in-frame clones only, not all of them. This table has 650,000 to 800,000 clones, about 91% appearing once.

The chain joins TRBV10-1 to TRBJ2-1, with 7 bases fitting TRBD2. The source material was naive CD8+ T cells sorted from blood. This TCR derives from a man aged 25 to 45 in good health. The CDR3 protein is CASSESGGWVLNEQFF. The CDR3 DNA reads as TGCGCCAGCAGTGAGTCGGGGGGGTGGGTCCTCAATGAGCAGTTCTTC.